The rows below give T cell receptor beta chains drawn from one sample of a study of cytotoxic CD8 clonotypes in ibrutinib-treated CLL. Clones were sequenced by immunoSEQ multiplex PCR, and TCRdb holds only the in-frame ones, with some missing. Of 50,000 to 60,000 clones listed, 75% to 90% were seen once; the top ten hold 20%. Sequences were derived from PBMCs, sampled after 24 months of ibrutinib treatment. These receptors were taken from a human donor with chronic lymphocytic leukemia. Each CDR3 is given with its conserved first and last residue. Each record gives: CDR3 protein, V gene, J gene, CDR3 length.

CDR3: CASSLDTLMGEQYF
V: TRBV7-6
J: TRBJ2-7
length: 14

CDR3: CAWSKDFATGFGGNTIYF
V: TRBV30
J: TRBJ1-3
length: 18

CDR3: CASHPLGGYTF
V: TRBV2
J: TRBJ1-2
length: 11

CDR3: CASSLGAREQFF
V: TRBV5-1
J: TRBJ2-1
length: 12

CDR3: CASSIKGGGEAFF
V: TRBV19
J: TRBJ1-1
length: 13

CDR3: CASSPGGGTEAFF
V: TRBV19
J: TRBJ1-1
length: 13

CDR3: CACAPIHEQYF
V: TRBV6-1
J: TRBJ2-7
length: 11

CDR3: CASSPQTGYNEQFF
V: TRBV7-2
J: TRBJ2-1
length: 14

CDR3: CASSPLGQLNTGELFF
V: TRBV27
J: TRBJ2-2
length: 16

CDR3: CASSVGASGSVTDTQYF
V: TRBV9
J: TRBJ2-3
length: 17

CDR3: CASSWTSGGNYEQYF
V: TRBV28
J: TRBJ2-7
length: 15

CDR3: CASSRPQDTQYF
V: TRBV21-1
J: TRBJ2-3
length: 12

CDR3: CASSPRDLPLAKNIQYF
V: TRBV28
J: TRBJ2-4
length: 17

CDR3: CASSFWTSGSRNEQFF
V: TRBV13
J: TRBJ2-1
length: 16

CDR3: CASSLSLATNEKLFF
V: TRBV27
J: TRBJ1-4
length: 15

CDR3: CASSLDRGGYEQYF
V: TRBV7-8
J: TRBJ2-7
length: 14

CDR3: CASGFELYNEQFF
V: TRBV12-5
J: TRBJ2-1
length: 13

CDR3: CASSLGGGYEQYF
V: TRBV7-2
J: TRBJ2-7
length: 13

CDR3: CSVETSGRFLYNEQFF
V: TRBV29-1
J: TRBJ2-1
length: 16

CDR3: CASSEGVRRGYTF
V: TRBV10-1
J: TRBJ1-2
length: 13

CDR3: CASSPPGQGFAEAFF
V: TRBV5-4
J: TRBJ1-1
length: 15

CDR3: CASTEGHLLSTGELFF
V: TRBV19
J: TRBJ2-2
length: 16

CDR3: CASSLTNTGELFF
V: TRBV11-2
J: TRBJ2-2
length: 13

CDR3: CASSQSTANTEAFF
V: TRBV16
J: TRBJ1-1
length: 14